The clone carrying this T cell receptor beta chain has just one count. Its antigen is undetermined. These data originate in a study of shared clonotypes between healthy human individuals. Study conclusions and caveats: In general, naive subsets displayed greater estimated richness than memory subsets did. Of the naive CD4 clonotypes, about 5% were shared across several donors.

Replicate PCRs for sorted subsets used around 200 ng DNA; this equaled tens of thousands of T cell genomes. The method was immunoSEQ multiplex PCR; TCRdb's version includes in-frame clones alone and lacks a portion of them. The table includes roughly 2.1 million clones, under 95% detected once. It was CD45RO-negative cells, positively selected for CCR7, that made up naive CD8 cells, with terminally differentiated effector memory CD45RA+ cells excluded. Looked up from germline, CDR1 is SGHRS and CDR2 is YFSETQ. This CDR3 has 14 residues. Trimming pared 4 bases from V and 1 base from J, leaving 11 bases between.

This chain uses TRBV5-1 with TRBJ1-1; D unclear. The TCR comes from a man aged 18 to 30 in good health. Some clones in this sample may be carry-over from other donors' samples. The sample consisted of naive CD8+ T cells from PBMCs. The CDR3 loop is CASSPVQRNTEAFF. CDR3 in DNA: TGCGCCAGCAGCCCCGTCCAGAGGAACACTGAAGCTTTCTTT. Variable domain in full (rest from reference TRBV5-1 and TRBJ1-1): KAGVTQTPRYLIKTRGQQVTLSCSPISGHRSVSWYQQTPGQGLQFLFEYFSETQRNKGNFPGRFSGRQFSNSRSEMNVSTLELGDSALYLCASSPVQRNTEAFFGQGTRLTVV.